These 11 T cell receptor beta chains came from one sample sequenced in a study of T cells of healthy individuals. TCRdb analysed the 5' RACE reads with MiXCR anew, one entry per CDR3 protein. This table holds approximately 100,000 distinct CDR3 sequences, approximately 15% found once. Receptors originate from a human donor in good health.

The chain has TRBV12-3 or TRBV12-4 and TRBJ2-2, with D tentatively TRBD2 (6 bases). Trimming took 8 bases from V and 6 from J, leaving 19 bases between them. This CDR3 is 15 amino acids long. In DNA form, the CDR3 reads TGTGCCAGCCTCTGGGGCGGGGTAGCTTCCGGGGAGCTGTTTTTT. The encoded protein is CASLWGGVASGELFF.

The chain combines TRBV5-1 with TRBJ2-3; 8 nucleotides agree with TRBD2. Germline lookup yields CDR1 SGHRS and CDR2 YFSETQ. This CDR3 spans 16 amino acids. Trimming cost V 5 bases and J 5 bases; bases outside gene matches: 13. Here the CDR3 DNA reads TGCGCCAGCAGTCCTGTAGCGGGGATAGGGGAAGATACGCAGTATTTT. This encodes CASSPVAGIGEDTQYF.

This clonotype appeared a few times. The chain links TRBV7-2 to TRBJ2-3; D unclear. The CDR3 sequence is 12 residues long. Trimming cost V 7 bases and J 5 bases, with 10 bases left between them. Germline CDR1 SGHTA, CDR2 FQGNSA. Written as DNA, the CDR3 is TGTGCCAGCATGGCTTTCGGAGATACGCAGTATTTT. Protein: CASMAFGDTQYF.

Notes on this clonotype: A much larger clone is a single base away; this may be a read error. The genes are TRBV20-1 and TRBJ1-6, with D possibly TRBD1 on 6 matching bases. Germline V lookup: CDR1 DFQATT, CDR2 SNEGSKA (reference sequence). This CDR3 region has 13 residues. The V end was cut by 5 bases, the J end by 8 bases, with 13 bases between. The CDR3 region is CSAPDRGDSPLHF. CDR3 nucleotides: TGCAGTGCTCCGGACAGAGGGGATTCACCCCTCCACTTT.

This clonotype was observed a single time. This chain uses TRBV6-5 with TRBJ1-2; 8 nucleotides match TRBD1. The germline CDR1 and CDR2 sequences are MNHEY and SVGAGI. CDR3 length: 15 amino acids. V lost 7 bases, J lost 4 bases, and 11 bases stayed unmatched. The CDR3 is CASTPQGARTYGYTF. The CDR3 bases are TGTGCCAGCACTCCTCAGGGGGCGAGAACCTATGGCTACACCTTC.

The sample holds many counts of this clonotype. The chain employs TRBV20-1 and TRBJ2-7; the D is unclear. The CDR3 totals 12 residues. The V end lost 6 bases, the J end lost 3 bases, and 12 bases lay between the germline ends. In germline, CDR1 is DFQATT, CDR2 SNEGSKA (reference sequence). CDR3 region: CSADVGGYEQYF. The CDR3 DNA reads TGCAGTGCCGACGTGGGTGGCTACGAGCAGTACTTC.

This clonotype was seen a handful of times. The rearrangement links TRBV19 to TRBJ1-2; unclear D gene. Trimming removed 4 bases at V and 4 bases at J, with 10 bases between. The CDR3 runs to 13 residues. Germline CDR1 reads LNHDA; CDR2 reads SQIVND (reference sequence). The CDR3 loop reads CASSNPDGYGYTF. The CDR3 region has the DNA TGTGCCAGTAGTAACCCGGACGGCTATGGCTACACCTTC. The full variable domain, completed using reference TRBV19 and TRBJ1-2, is DGGITQSPKYLFRKEGQNVTLSCEQNLNHDAMYWYRQDPGQGLRLIYYSQIVNDFQKGDIAEGYSVSREKKESFPLTVTSAQKNPTAFYLCASSNPDGYGYTFGSGTRLTVV.

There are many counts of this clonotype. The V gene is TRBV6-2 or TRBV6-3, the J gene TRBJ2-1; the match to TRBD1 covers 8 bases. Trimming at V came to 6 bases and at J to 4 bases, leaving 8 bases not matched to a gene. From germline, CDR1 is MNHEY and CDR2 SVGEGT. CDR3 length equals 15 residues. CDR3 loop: CASSPTGVVYNEQFF. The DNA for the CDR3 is TGTGCCAGCAGCCCGACAGGGGTGGTTTACAATGAGCAGTTCTTC.

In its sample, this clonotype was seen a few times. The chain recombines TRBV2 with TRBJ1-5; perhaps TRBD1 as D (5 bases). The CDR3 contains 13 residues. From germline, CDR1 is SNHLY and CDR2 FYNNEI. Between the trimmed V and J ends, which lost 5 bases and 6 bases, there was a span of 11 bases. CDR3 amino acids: CASSRSGSQPQHF. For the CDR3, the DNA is TGTGCCAGCAGTAGGTCAGGGAGTCAGCCCCAGCATTTT. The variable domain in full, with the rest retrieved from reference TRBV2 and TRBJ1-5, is EPEVTQTPSHQVTQMGQEVILRCVPISNHLYFYWYRQILGQKVEFLVSFYNNEISEKSEIFDDQFSVERPDGSNFTLKIRSTKLEDSAMYFCASSRSGSQPQHFGDGTRLSIL.

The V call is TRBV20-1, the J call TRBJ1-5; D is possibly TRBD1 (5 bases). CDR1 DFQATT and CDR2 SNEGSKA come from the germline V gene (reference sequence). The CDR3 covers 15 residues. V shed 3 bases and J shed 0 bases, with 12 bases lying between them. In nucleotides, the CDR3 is TGCAGTGCTAGCCAGGGACGAATTAGCAATCAGCCCCAGCATTTT. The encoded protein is CSASQGRISNQPQHF.

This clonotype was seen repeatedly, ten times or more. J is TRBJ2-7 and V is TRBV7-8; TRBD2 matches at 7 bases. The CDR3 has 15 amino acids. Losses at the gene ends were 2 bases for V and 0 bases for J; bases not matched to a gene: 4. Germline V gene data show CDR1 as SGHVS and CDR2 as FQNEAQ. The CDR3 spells CASSLRGSPSYEQYF. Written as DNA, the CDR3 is TGTGCCAGCAGCTTACGCGGGAGCCCCTCCTACGAGCAGTACTTC.